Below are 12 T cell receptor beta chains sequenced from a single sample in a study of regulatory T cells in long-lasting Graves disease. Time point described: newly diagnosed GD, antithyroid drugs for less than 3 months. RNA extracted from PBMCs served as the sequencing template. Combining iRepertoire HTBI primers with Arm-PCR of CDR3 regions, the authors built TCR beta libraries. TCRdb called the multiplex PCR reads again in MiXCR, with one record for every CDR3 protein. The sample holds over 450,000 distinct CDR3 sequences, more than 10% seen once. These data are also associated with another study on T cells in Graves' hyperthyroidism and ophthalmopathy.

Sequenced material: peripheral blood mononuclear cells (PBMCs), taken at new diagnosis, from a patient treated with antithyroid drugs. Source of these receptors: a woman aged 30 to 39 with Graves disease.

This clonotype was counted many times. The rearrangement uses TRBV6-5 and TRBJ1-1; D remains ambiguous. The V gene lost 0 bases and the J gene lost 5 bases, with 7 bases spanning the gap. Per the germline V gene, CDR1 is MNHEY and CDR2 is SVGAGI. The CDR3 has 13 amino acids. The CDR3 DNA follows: TGTGCCAGCAGTTACTCTAAGCGTACTGAAGCTTTCTTT. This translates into CASSYSKRTEAFF.

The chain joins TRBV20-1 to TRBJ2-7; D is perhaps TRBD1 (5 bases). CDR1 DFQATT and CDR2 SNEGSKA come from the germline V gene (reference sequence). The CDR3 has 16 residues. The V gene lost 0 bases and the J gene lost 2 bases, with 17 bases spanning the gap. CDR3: CSARDRRKGQTYEQYF. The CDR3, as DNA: TGCAGTGCTAGAGACCGCAGAAAGGGGCAAACCTACGAGCAGTACTTC.

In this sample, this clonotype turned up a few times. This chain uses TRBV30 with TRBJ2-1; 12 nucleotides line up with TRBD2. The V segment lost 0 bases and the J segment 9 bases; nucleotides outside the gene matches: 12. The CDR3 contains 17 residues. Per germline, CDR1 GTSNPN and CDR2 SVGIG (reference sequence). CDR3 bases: TGTGCCTGGAGTGTAGGTATTCTAGCGGGAGGGCCACTTGAGCAGTTCTTC. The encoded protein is CAWSVGILAGGPLEQFF. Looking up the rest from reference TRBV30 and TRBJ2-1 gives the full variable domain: SQTIHQWPATLVQPVGSPLSLECTVEGTSNPNLYWYRQAAGRGLQLLFYSVGIGQISSEVPQNLSASRPQDRQFILSSKKLLLSDSGFYLCAWSVGILAGGPLEQFFGPGTRLTVL.

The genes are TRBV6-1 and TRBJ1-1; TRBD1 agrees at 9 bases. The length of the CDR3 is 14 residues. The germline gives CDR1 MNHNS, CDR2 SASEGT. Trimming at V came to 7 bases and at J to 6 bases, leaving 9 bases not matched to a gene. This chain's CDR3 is CASTWDRAESEAFF. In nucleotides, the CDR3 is TGTGCCAGCACTTGGGACAGGGCAGAATCTGAAGCTTTCTTT.

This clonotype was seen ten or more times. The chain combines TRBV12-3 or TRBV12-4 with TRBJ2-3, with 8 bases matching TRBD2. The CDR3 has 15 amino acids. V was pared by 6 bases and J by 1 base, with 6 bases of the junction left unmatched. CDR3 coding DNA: TGTGCCAGCAGACAAGGACTAGCAGGCACAGATACGCAGTATTTT. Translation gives CASRQGLAGTDTQYF.

This chain's CDR3 is CASSVQGTGISPLHF. CDR3 nucleotides: TGTGCCAGTAGTGTGCAGGGGACAGGAATTTCACCCCTCCACTTT. V usage is TRBV19 and J usage is TRBJ1-6; 8 nucleotides align to TRBD1. The CDR3 length is 15 residues. J lost 9 bases, V lost 5 bases, and 9 bases had no gene match. CDR1 LNHDA and CDR2 SQIVND come from the germline V gene (reference sequence).

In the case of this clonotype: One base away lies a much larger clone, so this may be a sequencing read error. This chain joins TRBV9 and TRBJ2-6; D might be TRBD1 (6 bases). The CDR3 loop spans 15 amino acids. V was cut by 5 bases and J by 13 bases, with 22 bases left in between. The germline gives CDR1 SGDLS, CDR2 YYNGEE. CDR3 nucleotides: TGTGCCAGCAGTGACCCGGGACATGGGACACATGTCCTGACTTTC. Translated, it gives CASSDPGHGTHVLTF.

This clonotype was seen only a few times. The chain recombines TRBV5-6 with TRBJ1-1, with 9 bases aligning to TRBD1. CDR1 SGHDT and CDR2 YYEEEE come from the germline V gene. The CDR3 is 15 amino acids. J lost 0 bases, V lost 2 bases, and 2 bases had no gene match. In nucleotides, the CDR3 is TGTGCCAGCAGCTTCGGACAGGGGATGAACACTGAAGCTTTCTTT. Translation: CASSFGQGMNTEAFF.

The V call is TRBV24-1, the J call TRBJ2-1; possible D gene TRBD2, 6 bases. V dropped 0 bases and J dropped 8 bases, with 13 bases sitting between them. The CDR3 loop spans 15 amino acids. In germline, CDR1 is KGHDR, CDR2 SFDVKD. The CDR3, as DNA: TGTGCCACCAGTGATTTGCAAGGAGGGAAATATGAGCAGTTCTTC. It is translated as CATSDLQGGKYEQFF.

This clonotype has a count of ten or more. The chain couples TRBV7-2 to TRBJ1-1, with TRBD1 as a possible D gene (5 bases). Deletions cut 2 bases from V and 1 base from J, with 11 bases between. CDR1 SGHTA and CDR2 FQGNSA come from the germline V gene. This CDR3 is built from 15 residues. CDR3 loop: CASSLRRQTNTEAFF. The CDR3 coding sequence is TGTGCCAGCAGCTTAAGGCGACAGACGAACACTGAAGCTTTCTTT.

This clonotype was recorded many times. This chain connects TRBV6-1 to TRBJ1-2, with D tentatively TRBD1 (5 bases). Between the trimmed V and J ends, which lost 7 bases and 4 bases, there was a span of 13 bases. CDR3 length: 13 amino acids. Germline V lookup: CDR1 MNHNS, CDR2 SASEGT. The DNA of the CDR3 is TGTGCCAGCACCCACGGGGGGGGCTATGGCTACACCTTC. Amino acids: CASTHGGGYGYTF.

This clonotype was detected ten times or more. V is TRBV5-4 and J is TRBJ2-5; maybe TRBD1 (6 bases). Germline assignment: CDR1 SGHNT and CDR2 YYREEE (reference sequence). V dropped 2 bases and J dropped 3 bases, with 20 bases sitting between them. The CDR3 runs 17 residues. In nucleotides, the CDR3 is TGTGCCAGCAGCTTCCCCCCTGACAGGAAGGGGGAAGAGACCCAGTACTTC. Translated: CASSFPPDRKGEETQYF.